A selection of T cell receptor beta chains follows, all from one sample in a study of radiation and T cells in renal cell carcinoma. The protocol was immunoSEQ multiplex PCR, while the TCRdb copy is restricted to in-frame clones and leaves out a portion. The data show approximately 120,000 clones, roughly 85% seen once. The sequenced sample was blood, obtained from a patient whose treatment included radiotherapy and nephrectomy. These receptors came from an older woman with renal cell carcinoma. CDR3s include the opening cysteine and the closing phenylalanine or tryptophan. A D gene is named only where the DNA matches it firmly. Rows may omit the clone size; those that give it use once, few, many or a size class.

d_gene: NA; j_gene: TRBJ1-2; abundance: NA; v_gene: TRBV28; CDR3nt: TGTGCCTCCTCAGGGGCAAGGAACTATGGCTACACCTTC; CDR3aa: CASSGARNYGYTF
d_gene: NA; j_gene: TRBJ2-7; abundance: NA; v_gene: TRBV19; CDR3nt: TGTGCCAGTATACTATCGGCCGTAGGCTTATCCTACGAGCAGTACTTC; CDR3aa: CASILSAVGLSYEQYF
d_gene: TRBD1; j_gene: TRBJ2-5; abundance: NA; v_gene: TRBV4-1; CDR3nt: TGCGCCAGCAGCCAAGACGGGACAGGTCCTAAAGAGACCCAGTACTTC; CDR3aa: CASSQDGTGPKETQYF
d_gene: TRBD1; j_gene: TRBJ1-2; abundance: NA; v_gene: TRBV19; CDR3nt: TGTGCCAGTGCTCTTCCGAGGGGACAGGGGGCGAGGAATGGCTACACCTTC; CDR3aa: CASALPRGQGARNGYTF
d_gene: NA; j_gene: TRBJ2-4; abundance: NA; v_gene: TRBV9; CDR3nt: TGTGCCACCGCGGATTTAGCCAAAAACATTCAGTACTTC; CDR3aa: CATADLAKNIQYF
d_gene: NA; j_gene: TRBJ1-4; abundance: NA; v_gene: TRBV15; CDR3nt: TGTGCCACCAGCAGTGGGACAACGGCAACTAATGAAAAACTGTTTTTT; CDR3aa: CATSSGTTATNEKLFF
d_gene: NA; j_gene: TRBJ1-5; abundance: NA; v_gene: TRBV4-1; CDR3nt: TGCGCCAGCAGCCAAGGCCAGGTGGGGATCCCCCAGCATTTT; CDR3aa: CASSQGQVGIPQHF
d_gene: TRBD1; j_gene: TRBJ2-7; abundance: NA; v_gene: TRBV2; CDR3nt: TGTGCCAGCAGCTCATTACAGGGGATCCACGAGCAGTACTTC; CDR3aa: CASSSLQGIHEQYF
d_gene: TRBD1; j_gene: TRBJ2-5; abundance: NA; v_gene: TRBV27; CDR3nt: TGTGCCAGCAGTTTATCGACAGGGGCAGGGGAGACCCAGTACTTC; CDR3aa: CASSLSTGAGETQYF
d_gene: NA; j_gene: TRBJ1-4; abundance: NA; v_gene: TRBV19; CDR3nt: TGTGCCAGTAGTATAGCTGGCGGGGGATCGGCTAATGAAAAACTGTTTTTT; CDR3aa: CASSIAGGGSANEKLFF
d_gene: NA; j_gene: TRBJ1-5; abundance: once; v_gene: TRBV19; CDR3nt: TGTGCCAGTAGGCAGGGATTTCAGCCCCAGCATTTT; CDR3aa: CASRQGFQPQHF
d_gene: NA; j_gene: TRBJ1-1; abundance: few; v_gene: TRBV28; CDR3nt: TGTGCCAGCAGTTTAACGGGGCGGAACACTGAAGCTTTCTTT; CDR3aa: CASSLTGRNTEAFF
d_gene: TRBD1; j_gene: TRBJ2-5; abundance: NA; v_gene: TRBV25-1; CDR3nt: TGTGCCAGCAGTGACCAACAGGGGACCCAAGAGACCCAGTACTTC; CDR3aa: CASSDQQGTQETQYF
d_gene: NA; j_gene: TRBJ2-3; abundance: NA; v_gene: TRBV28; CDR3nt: TGTGCCAGCAGTCACTCTGAGCGGAGCACAGATACGCAGTATTTT; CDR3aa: CASSHSERSTDTQYF
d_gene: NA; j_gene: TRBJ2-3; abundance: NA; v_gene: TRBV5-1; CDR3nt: TGCGCCAGCCAGGTGGCGGGTAGCGCAGATACGCAGTATTTT; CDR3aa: CASQVAGSADTQYF
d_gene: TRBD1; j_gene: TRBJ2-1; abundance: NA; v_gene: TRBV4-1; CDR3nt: TGCGCCAGCAGCCCAGACCGACAGGGGGCGAGAAATGAGCAGTTCTTC; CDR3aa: CASSPDRQGARNEQFF
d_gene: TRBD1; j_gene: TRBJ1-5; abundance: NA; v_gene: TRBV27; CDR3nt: TGTGCCAGCAGTTTACTCGGACAGGGGCTCGTGGGGCCCCAGCATTTT; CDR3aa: CASSLLGQGLVGPQHF
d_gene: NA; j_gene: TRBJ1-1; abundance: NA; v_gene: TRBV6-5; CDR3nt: TGTGCCAGCAGTTACGCCCCGGGGTACACTGAAGCTTTCTTT; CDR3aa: CASSYAPGYTEAFF
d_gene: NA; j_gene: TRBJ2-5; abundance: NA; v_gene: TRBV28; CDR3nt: TGTGCCTGTCGGGGAGGGGGCGTTGAGACCCAGTACTTC; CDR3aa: CACRGGGVETQYF
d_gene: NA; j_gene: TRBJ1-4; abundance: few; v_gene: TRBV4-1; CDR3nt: TGCGCCAGCAGCCAAGTAGGTCTATCTAATGAAAAACTGTTTTTT; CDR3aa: CASSQVGLSNEKLFF
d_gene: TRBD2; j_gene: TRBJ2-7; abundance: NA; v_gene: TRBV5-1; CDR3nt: TGCGCCAGCAGCTTGGGGGCTAGCGGGAATTACGAGCAGTACTTC; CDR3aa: CASSLGASGNYEQYF
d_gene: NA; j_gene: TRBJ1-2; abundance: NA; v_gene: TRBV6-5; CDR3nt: TGTGCCAGCAGTTCCTTCGGGAGGGGGGGCTACACCTTC; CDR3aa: CASSSFGRGGYTF
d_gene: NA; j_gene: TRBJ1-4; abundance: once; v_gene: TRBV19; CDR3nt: TGTGCCAGTAGTCTCCGCCTCGGCGGAACTAATGAAAAACTGTTTTTT; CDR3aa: CASSLRLGGTNEKLFF
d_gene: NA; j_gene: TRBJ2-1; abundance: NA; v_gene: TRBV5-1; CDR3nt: TGCGCCAGCAGAACAACAGGGTACAATGAGCAGTTCTTC; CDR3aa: CASRTTGYNEQFF
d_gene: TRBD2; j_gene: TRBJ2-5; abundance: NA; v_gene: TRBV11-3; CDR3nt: TGTGCCAGCAGCCCGGGGGGGGACGGGTCTATGACCCAGTACTTC; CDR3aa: CASSPGGDGSMTQYF
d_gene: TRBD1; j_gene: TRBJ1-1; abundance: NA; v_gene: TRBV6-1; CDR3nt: TGTGCCAGCAGTGGGACAGGGGGGAACACTGAAGCTTTCTTT; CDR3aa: CASSGTGGNTEAFF
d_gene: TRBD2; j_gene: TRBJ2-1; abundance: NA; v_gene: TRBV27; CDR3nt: TGTGCCAGCAGTATCACTAGCGGGGGGTTCTTTGGGGAGCAGTTCTTC; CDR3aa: CASSITSGGFFGEQFF
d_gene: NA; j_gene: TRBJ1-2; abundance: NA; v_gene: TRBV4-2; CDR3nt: TGTGCCAGCAGCCAAGATGGGGGGAGTACTATCTATGGCTACACCTTC; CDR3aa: CASSQDGGSTIYGYTF
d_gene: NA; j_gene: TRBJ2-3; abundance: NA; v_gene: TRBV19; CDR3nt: TGTGCCAGTAGTATCCCAGGAAAAAGCACAGATACGCAGTATTTT; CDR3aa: CASSIPGKSTDTQYF
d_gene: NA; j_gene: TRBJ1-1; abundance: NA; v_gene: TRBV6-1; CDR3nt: TGTGCCAGCAGTGAAAGTGGTTCCCCCGCCAGCGAAGCTTTCTTT; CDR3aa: CASSESGSPASEAFF
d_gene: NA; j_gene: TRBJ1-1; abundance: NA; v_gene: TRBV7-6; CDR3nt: TGTGCCAGCAGCTTATCCCCGGGGAACACTGAAGCTTTCTTT; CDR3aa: CASSLSPGNTEAFF
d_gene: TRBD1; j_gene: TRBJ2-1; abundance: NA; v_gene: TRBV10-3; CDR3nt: TGTGCCATCAGTGAGCCAACAGGGGGCTACGAGCAGTTCTTC; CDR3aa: CAISEPTGGYEQFF
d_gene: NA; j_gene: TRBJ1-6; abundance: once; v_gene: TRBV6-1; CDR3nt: TGTGCCAGCAGCAGATTGAATCATAATTCACCCCTCCACTTT; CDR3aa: CASSRLNHNSPLHF
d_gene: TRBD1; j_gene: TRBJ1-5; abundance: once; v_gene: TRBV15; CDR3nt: TGTGCCACCAGCAGGTCCTGGGGCCGACAGGGGGCCAGCAATCAGCCCCAGCATTTT; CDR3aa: CATSRSWGRQGASNQPQHF
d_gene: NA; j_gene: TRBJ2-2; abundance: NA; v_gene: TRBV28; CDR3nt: TGTGCCAGCAGTTTGGGACACCTTGGTTCCGGGGAGCTGTTTTTT; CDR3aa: CASSLGHLGSGELFF
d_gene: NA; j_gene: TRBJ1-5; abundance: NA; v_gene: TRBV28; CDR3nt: TGTGCCAGCAGTCTCGGTCAGGCCTTCGGGGTAGCCTCGCATTTT; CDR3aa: CASSLGQAFGVASHF
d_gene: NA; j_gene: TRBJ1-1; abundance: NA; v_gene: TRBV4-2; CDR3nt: TGTGCCAGCAGCCAAGAGCGGGGGGGTAACACTGAAGCTTTCTTT; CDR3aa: CASSQERGGNTEAFF
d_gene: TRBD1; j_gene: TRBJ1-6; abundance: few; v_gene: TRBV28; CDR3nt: TGTGCCAGCAATCCCGGGACAGGGGTTTCACCCCTCCACTTT; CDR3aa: CASNPGTGVSPLHF
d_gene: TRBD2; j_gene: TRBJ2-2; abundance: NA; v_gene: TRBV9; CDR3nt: TGTGCCAGCAGCGCGGGGACTAGGCACACCGGGGAGCTGTTTTTT; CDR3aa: CASSAGTRHTGELFF
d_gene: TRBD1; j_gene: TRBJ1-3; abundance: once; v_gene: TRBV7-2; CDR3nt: TGTGCCAGCAGCTCGGGGACAGGAGGGACTGGAAACACCATATATTTT; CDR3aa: CASSSGTGGTGNTIYF
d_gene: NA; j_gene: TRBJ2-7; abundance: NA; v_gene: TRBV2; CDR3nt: TGTGCCAGCAGTGAACGCGGGACTTCCTACTACGAGCAGTACTTC; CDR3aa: CASSERGTSYYEQYF
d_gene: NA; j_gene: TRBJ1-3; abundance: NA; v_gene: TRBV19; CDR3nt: TGTGCCAGTAGTTATCAGAGAAACACCATATATTTT; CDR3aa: CASSYQRNTIYF
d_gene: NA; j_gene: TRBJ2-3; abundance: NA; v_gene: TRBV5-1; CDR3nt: TGCGCCAGCAGCTTGGAACAGGGCGTGCGCACAGATACGCAGTATTTT; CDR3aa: CASSLEQGVRTDTQYF
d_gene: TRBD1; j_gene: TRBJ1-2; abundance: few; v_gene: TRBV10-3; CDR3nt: TGTGCCATCACCTCAGGCTTAGGGGGCGCAGATGGCTACACCTTC; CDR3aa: CAITSGLGGADGYTF
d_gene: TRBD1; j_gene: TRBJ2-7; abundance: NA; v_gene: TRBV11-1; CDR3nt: TGTGCCAGCAGCCCGGGACAGGTCGTCGGCGAGCAGTACTTC; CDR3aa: CASSPGQVVGEQYF
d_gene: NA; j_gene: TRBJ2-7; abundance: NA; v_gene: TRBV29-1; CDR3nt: TGCAGCGTTGGTCGGACTCCCTACGAGCAGTACTTC; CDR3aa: CSVGRTPYEQYF
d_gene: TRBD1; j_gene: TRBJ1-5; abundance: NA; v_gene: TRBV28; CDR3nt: TGTGCCAGCAGTTCTGGGGCGACAGGGGGGGATCAGCCCCAGCATTTT; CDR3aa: CASSSGATGGDQPQHF
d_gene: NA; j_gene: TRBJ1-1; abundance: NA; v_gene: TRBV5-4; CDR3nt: TGTGCCAGCAGCTTGGAAGGGTTCACTGAAGCTTTCTTT; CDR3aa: CASSLEGFTEAFF
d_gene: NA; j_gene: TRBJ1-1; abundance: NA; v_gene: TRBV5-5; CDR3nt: TGTGCCAGCAGCTACCACAGGATGAACACTGAAGCTTTCTTT; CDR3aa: CASSYHRMNTEAFF
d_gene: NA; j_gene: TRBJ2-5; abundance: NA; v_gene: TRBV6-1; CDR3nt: TGTGCCAGCAGCGTCTCAGGGAATTGGGAGACCCAGTACTTC; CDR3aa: CASSVSGNWETQYF
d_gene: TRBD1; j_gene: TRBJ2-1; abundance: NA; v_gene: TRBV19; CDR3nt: TGTGCCAGTAGTAGGGTTAGGGACAGGGGATACAATGAGCAGTTCTTC; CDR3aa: CASSRVRDRGYNEQFF
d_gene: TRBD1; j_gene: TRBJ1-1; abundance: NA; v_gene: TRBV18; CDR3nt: TGTGCCAGCTCACTGCTCAGGACAGGGGGCAGGAACACTGAAGCTTTCTTT; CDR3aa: CASSLLRTGGRNTEAFF
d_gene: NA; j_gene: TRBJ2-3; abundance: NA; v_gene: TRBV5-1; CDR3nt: TGCGCCAGCAGCATACAGTTACACTCCACAGATACGCAGTATTTT; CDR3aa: CASSIQLHSTDTQYF